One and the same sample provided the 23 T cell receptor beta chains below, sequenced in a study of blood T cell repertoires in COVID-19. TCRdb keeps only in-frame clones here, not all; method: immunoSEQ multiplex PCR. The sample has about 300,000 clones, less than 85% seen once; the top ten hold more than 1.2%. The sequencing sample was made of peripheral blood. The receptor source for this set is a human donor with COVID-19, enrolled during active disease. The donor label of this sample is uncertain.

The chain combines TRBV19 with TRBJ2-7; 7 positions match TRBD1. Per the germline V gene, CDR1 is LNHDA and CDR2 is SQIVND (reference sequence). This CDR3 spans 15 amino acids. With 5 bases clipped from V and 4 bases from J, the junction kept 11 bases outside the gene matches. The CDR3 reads CASSVRDSGPYEQYF. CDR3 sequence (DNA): TGTGCCAGTAGTGTCCGGGACAGTGGACCTTACGAGCAGTACTTC.

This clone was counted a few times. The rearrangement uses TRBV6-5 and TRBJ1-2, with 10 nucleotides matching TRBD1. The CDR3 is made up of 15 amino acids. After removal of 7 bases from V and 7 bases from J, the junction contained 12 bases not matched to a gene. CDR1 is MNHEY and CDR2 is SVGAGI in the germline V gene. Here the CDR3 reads CASTTIPGTGAGYTF. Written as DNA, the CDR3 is TGTGCCAGCACCACAATACCCGGGACAGGGGCTGGCTACACCTTC.

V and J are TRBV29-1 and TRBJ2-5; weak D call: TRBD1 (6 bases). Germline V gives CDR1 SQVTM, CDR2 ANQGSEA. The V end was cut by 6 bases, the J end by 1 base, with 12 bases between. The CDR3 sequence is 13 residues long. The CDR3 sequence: CSVRRDTQETQYF. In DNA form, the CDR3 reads TGCAGCGTGCGCCGGGACACCCAAGAGACCCAGTACTTC.

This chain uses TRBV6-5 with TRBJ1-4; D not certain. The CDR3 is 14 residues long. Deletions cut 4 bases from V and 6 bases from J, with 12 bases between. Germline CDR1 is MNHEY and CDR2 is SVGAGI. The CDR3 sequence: CASSLMWGDEKLFF. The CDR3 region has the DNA TGTGCCAGCAGTTTGATGTGGGGAGATGAAAAACTGTTTTTT.

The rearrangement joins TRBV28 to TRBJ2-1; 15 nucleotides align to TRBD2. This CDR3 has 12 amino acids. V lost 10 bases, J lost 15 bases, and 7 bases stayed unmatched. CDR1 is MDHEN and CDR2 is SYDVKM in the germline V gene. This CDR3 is CATGTSGRRRFF. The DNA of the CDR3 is TGTGCCACAGGGACTAGCGGGAGGAGGCGGTTCTTC.

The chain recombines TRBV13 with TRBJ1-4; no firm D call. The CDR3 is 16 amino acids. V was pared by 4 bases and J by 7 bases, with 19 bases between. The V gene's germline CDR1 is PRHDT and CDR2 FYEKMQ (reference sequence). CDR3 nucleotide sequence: TGTGCCAGCAGCTCCGAGGTGTCGGGGTCGAGTGAAAAACTGTTTTTT. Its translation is CASSSEVSGSSEKLFF.

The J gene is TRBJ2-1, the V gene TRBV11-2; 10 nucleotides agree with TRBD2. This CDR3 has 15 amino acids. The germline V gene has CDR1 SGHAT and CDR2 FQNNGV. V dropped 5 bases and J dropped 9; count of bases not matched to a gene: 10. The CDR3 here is CASSTGLAGVAEQFF. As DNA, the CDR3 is TGTGCCAGCAGCACTGGCCTAGCGGGAGTCGCTGAGCAGTTCTTC.

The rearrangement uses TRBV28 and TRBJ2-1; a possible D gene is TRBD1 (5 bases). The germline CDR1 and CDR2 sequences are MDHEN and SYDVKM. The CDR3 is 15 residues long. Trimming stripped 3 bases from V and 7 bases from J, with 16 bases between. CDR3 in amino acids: CASSFGQGGQNEQFF. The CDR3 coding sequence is TGTGCCAGCAGTTTCGGTCAGGGCGGTCAAAATGAGCAGTTCTTC.

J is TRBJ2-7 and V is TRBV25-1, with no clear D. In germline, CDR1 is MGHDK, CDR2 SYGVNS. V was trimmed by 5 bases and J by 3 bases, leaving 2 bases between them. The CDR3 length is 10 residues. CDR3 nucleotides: TGTGCCAGCAGTCTCTACGAGCAGTACTTC. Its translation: CASSLYEQYF.

The CDR3 coding sequence is TGTGCTAGTGGTTTGAGGACCCCGGGGGGCTACACCTTC. Translation: CASGLRTPGGYTF. The V and J genes are TRBV12-5 and TRBJ1-2; D ambiguous. CDR1 is LGHNT, CDR2 FRNRAP, per germline. The CDR3 is 13 amino acids. V was pared by 2 bases and J by 8 bases, with 12 bases between.

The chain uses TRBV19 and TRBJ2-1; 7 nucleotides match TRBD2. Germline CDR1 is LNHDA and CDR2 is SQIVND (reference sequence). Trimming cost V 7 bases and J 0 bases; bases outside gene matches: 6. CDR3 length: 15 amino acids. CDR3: CASTSGESSYNEQFF. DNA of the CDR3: TGTGCCAGTACTAGCGGTGAGTCCTCCTACAATGAGCAGTTCTTC.

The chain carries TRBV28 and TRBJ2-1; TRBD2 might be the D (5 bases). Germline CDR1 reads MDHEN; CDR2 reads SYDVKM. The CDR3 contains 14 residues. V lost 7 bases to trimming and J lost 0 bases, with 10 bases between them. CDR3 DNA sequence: TGTGCCAGCACGAGGGTTGCCTCCTACAATGAGCAGTTCTTC. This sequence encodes CASTRVASYNEQFF.

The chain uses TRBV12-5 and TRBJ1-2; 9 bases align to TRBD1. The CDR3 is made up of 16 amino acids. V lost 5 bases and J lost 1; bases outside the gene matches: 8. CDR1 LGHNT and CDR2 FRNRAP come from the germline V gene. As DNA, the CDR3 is TGTGCTAGTGGTCGTACACAGGGGGCGGGTAACTATGGCTACACCTTC. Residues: CASGRTQGAGNYGYTF.

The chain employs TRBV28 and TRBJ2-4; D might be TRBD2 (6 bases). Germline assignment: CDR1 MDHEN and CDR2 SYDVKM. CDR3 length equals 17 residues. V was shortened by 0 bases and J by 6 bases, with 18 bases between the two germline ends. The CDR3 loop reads CASSLWASGVDRNIQYF. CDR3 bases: TGTGCCAGCAGTTTATGGGCGTCGGGAGTTGATAGAAACATTCAGTACTTC.

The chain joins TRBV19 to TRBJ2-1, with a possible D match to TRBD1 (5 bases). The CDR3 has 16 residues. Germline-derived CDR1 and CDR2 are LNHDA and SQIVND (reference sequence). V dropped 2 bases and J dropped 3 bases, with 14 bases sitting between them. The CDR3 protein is CASSISAGQGYNEQFF. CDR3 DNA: TGTGCCAGTAGTATAAGCGCAGGGCAGGGCTACAATGAGCAGTTCTTC.

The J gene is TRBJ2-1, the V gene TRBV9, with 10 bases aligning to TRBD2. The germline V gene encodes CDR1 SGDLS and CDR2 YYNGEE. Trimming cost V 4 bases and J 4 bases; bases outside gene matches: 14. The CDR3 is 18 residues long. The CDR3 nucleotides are TGTGCCAGCAGCCCCCGGGGAGCGGGAGGGCCGGGATACAATGAGCAGTTCTTC. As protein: CASSPRGAGGPGYNEQFF.

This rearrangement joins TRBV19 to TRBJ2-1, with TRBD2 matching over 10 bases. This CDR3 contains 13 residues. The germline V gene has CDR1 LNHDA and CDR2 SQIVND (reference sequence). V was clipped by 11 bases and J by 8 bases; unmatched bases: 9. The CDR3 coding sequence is TGTGCCTGTCGGGCTAGCGGGAGACATGAGCAGTTCTTC. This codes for CACRASGRHEQFF.

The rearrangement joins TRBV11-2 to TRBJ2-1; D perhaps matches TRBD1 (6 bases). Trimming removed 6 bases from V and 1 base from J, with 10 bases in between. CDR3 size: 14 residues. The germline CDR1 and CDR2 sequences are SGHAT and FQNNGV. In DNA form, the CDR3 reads TGTGCCAGCAGGGGGGCAGGGTCCTACAATGAGCAGTTCTTC. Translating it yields CASRGAGSYNEQFF.

CDR3 DNA sequence: TGTGCCAGTAGTATCCAACAGGGGGGAGGCAATCAGCCCCAGCATTTT. Amino acids: CASSIQQGGGNQPQHF. The rearrangement uses TRBV19 and TRBJ1-5; 8 bases align to TRBD1. The CDR3 has 16 amino acids. Germline V gene data show CDR1 as LNHDA and CDR2 as SQIVND (reference sequence). V shed 3 bases and J 2 bases; nucleotides not matched to a gene: 6.

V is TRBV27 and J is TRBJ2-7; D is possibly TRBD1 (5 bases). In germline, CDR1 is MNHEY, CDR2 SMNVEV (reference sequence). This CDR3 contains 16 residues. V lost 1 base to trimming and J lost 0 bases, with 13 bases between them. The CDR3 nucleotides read TGTGCCAGCAGTTTATACGGACAAGGGTACTCCTACGAGCAGTACTTC. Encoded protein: CASSLYGQGYSYEQYF.

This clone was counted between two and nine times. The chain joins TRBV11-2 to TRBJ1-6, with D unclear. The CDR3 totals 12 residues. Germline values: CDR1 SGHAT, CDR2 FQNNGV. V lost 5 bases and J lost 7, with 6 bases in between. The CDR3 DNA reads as TGTGCCAGCAGCCTAAACAATTCACCCCTCCACTTT. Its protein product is CASSLNNSPLHF.

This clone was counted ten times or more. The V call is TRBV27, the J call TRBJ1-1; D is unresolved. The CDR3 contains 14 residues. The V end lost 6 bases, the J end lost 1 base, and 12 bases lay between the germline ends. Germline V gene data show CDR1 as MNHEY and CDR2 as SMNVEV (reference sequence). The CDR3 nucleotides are TGTGCCAGCAGAGACTCCTTAGGGAACACTGAAGCTTTCTTT. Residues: CASRDSLGNTEAFF.

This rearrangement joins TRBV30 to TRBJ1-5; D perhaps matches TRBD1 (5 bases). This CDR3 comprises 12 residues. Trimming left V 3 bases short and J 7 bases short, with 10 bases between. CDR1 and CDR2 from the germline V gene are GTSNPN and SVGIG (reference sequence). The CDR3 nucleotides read TGTGCCTGGAGCGGGGGAGCCCAGCCCCAGCATTTT. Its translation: CAWSGGAQPQHF.